This TCR beta chain was documented in a study of T cells of healthy individuals (dated by TCRdb to 2017 to 2018). This clonotype was seen at least ten times. No antigen is known for it. No base qualities exist here, and no much larger clone lies one base off it. Libraries were prepared through 5' RACE. The sequencing machine was an Illumina MiSeq. Using fastp trimming at Q25 and MiXCR clonotype assembly, TCRdb reanalyzed the public sequencing data and kept in-frame beta chains. Every distinct CDR3 protein forms one entry, paired with its most common genes and DNA. For this sample there are 65,000 to 90,000 distinct CDR3 sequences; about 4.8% appear just once. Jointly, the top ten make up about 7.5% of the sample. V is clipped by 6 bases and J by 0 bases, and the sequence between their germline boundaries is 15 bases long. Taken from the germline V gene (reference sequence), the CDR1 and CDR2 loops are DFQATT and SNEGSKA. The CDR3, cysteine through phenylalanine, is 15 amino acids long. The CDR3 DNA has 45 bases and is translated from base 1.

Recombination connected TRBV20-1 to TRBJ2-1; matching of 6 bases hints at TRBD1 as the D gene. The TCR was taken from a female donor in good health. For the CDR3, the sequence is CSASRQDLSYNEQFF. The DNA sequence is TGCAGTGCCAGTCGACAGGACCTCTCCTACAATGAGCAGTTCTTC.